The 29 T cell receptor beta chains in this list originate from one sample, sequenced in a study of blood T cell repertoires in COVID-19 (dated by TCRdb to about 2020). The library was made by the immunoSEQ multiplex PCR assay. Held by TCRdb, this immuneACCESS table contains in-frame sequences only and omits some clones. Under half of the omission traces to an unresolved V gene where checked; the cause of the rest is unknown. This sample gives approximately 180,000 clones in total; 75% to 90% of them show up just once. The top ten constitute about 3.3% of the sample. The sequencing sample was made of peripheral blood. Source of these receptors: a man between 60 and 70 years old with acute or convalescent COVID-19.

V and J are TRBV7-8 and TRBJ2-1, with 10 nucleotides matching TRBD2. The CDR3 extends over 18 amino acids. Looked up from germline, CDR1 is SGHVS and CDR2 is FQNEAQ. Unmatched junction bases numbered 9, after V lost 4 bases and J lost 0 bases. The CDR3 reads CASSSASGRGSSYNEQFF. CDR3 DNA: TGTGCCAGCAGCTCCGCGAGCGGGAGGGGAAGCTCCTACAATGAGCAGTTCTTC.

The chain recombines TRBV10-1 with TRBJ1-4; 11 nucleotides align to TRBD1. CDR1 WNHNN and CDR2 SYGVQD come from the germline V gene (reference sequence). The CDR3 is made up of 20 amino acids. V lost 5 bases and J lost 0; bases outside the gene matches: 14. In DNA, the CDR3 is TGCGCCAGCAGTTTGTCGCCGGGACAGGGGGAATGCGCAACTAATGAAAAACTGTTTTTT. This sequence encodes CASSLSPGQGECATNEKLFF.

The chain has TRBV7-9 and TRBJ1-3; D uncertain. The germline V and J ends were trimmed by 3 bases and 0 bases, with 9 bases remaining between them. This CDR3 comprises 15 residues. Germline lookup yields CDR1 SEHNR and CDR2 FQNEAQ (reference sequence). In nucleotides, the CDR3 is TGTGCCAGCAGCTTTAGCAGAAACTCTGGAAACACCATATATTTT. Its protein is CASSFSRNSGNTIYF.

This chain links TRBV9 with TRBJ1-2, with 8 bases matching TRBD1. The J segment lost 4 bases and the V segment lost 4 bases, leaving 9 bases of the junction unmatched. Germline CDR1 and CDR2: SGDLS and YYNGEE. This CDR3 has 15 amino acids. CDR3 sequence (DNA): TGTGCCAGCAGCTTAGGACAGGGAGCGGTCTATGGCTACACCTTC. Protein sequence: CASSLGQGAVYGYTF.

The rearrangement links TRBV6-2 or TRBV6-3 to TRBJ2-7; the match to TRBD1 covers 7 bases. The CDR3 contains 13 residues. V dropped 5 bases and J dropped 7; count of bases not matched to a gene: 8. Germline CDR1 MNHEY, CDR2 SVGEGT. CDR3 sequence (DNA): TGTGCCAGCAGTACGACAGGGTTGGGGGAGCAGTACTTC. This sequence encodes CASSTTGLGEQYF.

This chain joins TRBV19 and TRBJ2-3; 8 nucleotides align to TRBD1. CDR1 is LNHDA and CDR2 is SQIVND in the germline V gene (reference sequence). The J segment lost 1 base and the V segment lost 5 bases, leaving 8 bases of the junction unmatched. The CDR3 runs 16 residues. DNA of the CDR3: TGTGCCAGTAGTGCCTTAGGACAGGGAGGCACAGATACGCAGTATTTT. It codes for CASSALGQGGTDTQYF.

The gene calls are TRBV5-1 and TRBJ1-5; unclear D gene. Per the germline V gene, CDR1 is SGHRS and CDR2 is YFSETQ. Trimming pared 0 bases from V and 9 bases from J, leaving 10 bases between. This CDR3 is 13 amino acids long. CDR3 nucleotide sequence: TGCGCCAGCAGCTTGGCGCCGGTTGGGCCCCAGCATTTT. Amino acid sequence: CASSLAPVGPQHF.

The chain has TRBV5-4 and TRBJ2-2; perhaps TRBD2 as D (5 bases). V shed 4 bases and J shed 6 bases, with 13 bases lying between them. Looked up from germline, CDR1 is SGHNT and CDR2 is YYREEE (reference sequence). CDR3 size: 14 residues. The CDR3 protein is CASSPRTLAGELFF. CDR3 nucleotides: TGTGCCAGCAGCCCTCGGACTCTGGCCGGGGAGCTGTTTTTT.

The rearrangement uses TRBV28 and TRBJ2-7, with a weak D call TRBD1 (6 bases). This CDR3 contains 17 residues. Germline lookup yields CDR1 MDHEN and CDR2 SYDVKM. V lost 4 bases to trimming and J lost 3 bases, with 22 bases between them. The CDR3 sequence: CASSSPSGQGRYYEQYF. The CDR3 DNA is TGTGCCAGCAGTTCCCCCTCTGGGCAGGGGCGTTACTACGAGCAGTACTTC.

The chain joins TRBV2 to TRBJ1-6; D not resolved. V was pared by 7 bases and J by 4 bases, with 11 bases between. There are 14 residues in the CDR3. Germline CDR1 SNHLY, CDR2 FYNNEI. CDR3 in DNA: TGTGCCAGCACGGCCGAGGTTTATAATTCACCCCTCCACTTT. Translating it yields CASTAEVYNSPLHF.

The J gene is TRBJ2-3, the V gene TRBV9; 9 bases fit TRBD2. This CDR3 has 16 amino acids. CDR1 SGDLS and CDR2 YYNGEE come from the germline V gene. V gave up 0 bases and J gave up 3 bases; unmatched junction bases: 5. The DNA of the CDR3 is TGTGCCAGCAGCGTAGGTAATAGCGGGAGAACAGATACGCAGTATTTT. Translation: CASSVGNSGRTDTQYF.

This clone was seen only a few times. The V call is TRBV7-2, the J call TRBJ2-5; TRBD1 agrees at 9 bases. J gave up 4 bases and V 3 bases, and 6 bases lay outside the gene matches. CDR3 length equals 15 residues. The V gene's germline CDR1 is SGHTA and CDR2 FQGNSA. This chain's CDR3 is CASSLAGQGLETQYF. In DNA, the CDR3 is TGTGCCAGCAGCTTGGCGGGACAGGGACTAGAGACCCAGTACTTC.

This clone has just one count. This chain uses TRBV7-9 with TRBJ2-5; 7 bases are a match to TRBD1. Germline trimming cut 7 bases from V and 5 bases from J; bases unmatched to any gene: 16. CDR1 is SEHNR and CDR2 is FQNEAQ in the germline V gene (reference sequence). The CDR3 runs to 16 residues. The CDR3 nucleotides are TGTGCCAGCACTGACGGGGCAGGGGGATTGACGGAGACCCAGTACTTC. Translation: CASTDGAGGLTETQYF.

The chain joins TRBV4-3 to TRBJ2-7, with 9 nucleotides matching TRBD1. The CDR3 contains 16 residues. Looked up from germline, CDR1 is LGHNA and CDR2 is YSLEER. V shed 1 base, J shed 4 bases, and the junction held 8 bases outside the gene matches. The CDR3 DNA reads as TGCGCCAGCAGCCAAGTCCCCTCGGGACAGGGATACGAGCAGTACTTC. This codes for CASSQVPSGQGYEQYF.

This clone was counted between two and nine times. The V gene is TRBV28, the J gene TRBJ2-6, with D possibly TRBD2 on 5 matching bases. The CDR3 has 15 amino acids. The ends were cut back, 8 bases at V and 4 bases at J, with 15 bases in the middle. Germline V gives CDR1 MDHEN, CDR2 SYDVKM. The DNA of the CDR3 is TGTGCCAGCGTCACCCCCACGGGAGGGGCCAACGTCCTGACTTTC. This gives the protein CASVTPTGGANVLTF.

V gene TRBV7-3 combines with J gene TRBJ1-3; D unresolved. CDR3 length: 13 residues. Germline V gene data show CDR1 as SGHTA and CDR2 as FQGTGA. Trimming removed 3 bases at V and 2 bases at J, with 5 bases between. The CDR3: CASSFSTGNTIYF. CDR3 sequence (DNA): TGTGCCAGCAGCTTTTCAACTGGAAACACCATATATTTT. Filled out from reference TRBV7-3 and TRBJ1-3, the complete variable domain reads GAGVSQTPSNKVTEKGKYVELRCDPISGHTALYWYRQSLGQGPEFLIYFQGTGAADDSGLPNDRFFAVRPEGSVSTLKIQRTERGDSAVYLCASSFSTGNTIYFGEGSWLTVV.

The chain combines TRBV7-2 with TRBJ2-5, with D maybe TRBD2 (6 bases). CDR1 is SGHTA, CDR2 FQGNSA, per germline. V was pared by 0 bases and J by 4 bases, with 9 bases between. This CDR3 is 14 amino acids long. The CDR3 DNA sequence: TGTGCCAGCAGCTTAGCCCGGGGGAGAGAGACCCAGTACTTC. Translating it yields CASSLARGRETQYF.

The chain employs TRBV28 and TRBJ2-7, with D perhaps TRBD2 (5 bases). V was cut by 8 bases and J by 5 bases, with 22 bases left in between. The CDR3 contains 15 residues. CDR1 and CDR2 (germline): MDHEN, SYDVKM. CDR3 region: CASVTRVGGGHEQYF. The DNA for the CDR3 is TGTGCCAGCGTAACTCGGGTCGGAGGCGGCCACGAGCAGTACTTC.

CDR3 amino acids: CASNPPGQGVFEQYF. CDR3 coding DNA: TGTGCCAGCAACCCACCGGGACAGGGAGTATTCGAGCAGTACTTC. V usage is TRBV6-5 and J usage is TRBJ2-7, with 9 bases identical to TRBD1. The CDR3 is 15 residues long. Germline values: CDR1 MNHEY, CDR2 SVGAGI. Unmatched junction bases numbered 13, after V lost 7 bases and J lost 6 bases.

The chain couples TRBV10-1 to TRBJ2-3; 10 bases fit TRBD2. The CDR3 loop spans 15 amino acids. The J segment lost 3 bases and the V segment lost 5 bases, leaving 5 bases of the junction unmatched. Germline-derived CDR1 and CDR2 are WNHNN and SYGVQD (reference sequence). Here the CDR3 DNA reads TGCGCCAGCAGTAACGGACTAGCGGAAACAGATACGCAGTATTTT. This gives the protein CASSNGLAETDTQYF.

This chain connects TRBV28 to TRBJ2-5, with TRBD2 as a possible D gene (5 bases). This CDR3 has 12 residues. The V end was cut by 9 bases, the J end by 2 bases, with 10 bases between. Germline CDR1 and CDR2: MDHEN and SYDVKM. In DNA form, the CDR3 reads TGTGCCAGTTATACGGGGCAAGAGACCCAGTACTTC. Translation: CASYTGQETQYF.

The chain carries TRBV27 and TRBJ1-4; TRBD1 matches 8 bases. Trimming cost V 5 bases and J 0 bases; bases outside gene matches: 11. Germline V lookup: CDR1 MNHEY, CDR2 SMNVEV (reference sequence). The CDR3 length is 18 residues. CDR3 residues: CASSRRRTGKATNEKLFF. The CDR3, as DNA: TGTGCCAGCAGTCGACGGAGGACAGGGAAAGCAACTAATGAAAAACTGTTTTTT.

The J gene is TRBJ2-3, the V gene TRBV6-6; TRBD1 aligns across 7 bases. V shed 2 bases and J 1 base; nucleotides not matched to a gene: 3. From germline, CDR1 is MNHNY and CDR2 SVGAGI (reference sequence). The length of the CDR3 is 15 residues. The CDR3 sequence: CASSYQGVGTDTQYF. For the CDR3, the DNA is TGTGCCAGCAGTTACCAGGGGGTCGGCACAGATACGCAGTATTTT.

The rearrangement uses TRBV7-9 and TRBJ1-4; 8 bases are shared with TRBD1. The CDR3 consists of 16 residues. Germline values: CDR1 SEHNR, CDR2 FQNEAQ (reference sequence). V dropped 5 bases and J dropped 0; count of bases not matched to a gene: 5. CDR3 sequence (DNA): TGTGCCAGCAGCCCAGGACAGGGCGCAACTAATGAAAAACTGTTTTTT. Protein product: CASSPGQGATNEKLFF. The complete variable domain, with remaining parts taken from reference TRBV7-9 and TRBJ1-4, reads DTGVSQNPRHKITKRGQNVTFRCDPISEHNRLYWYRQTLGQGPEFLTYFQNEAQLEKSRLLSDRFSAERPKGSFSTLEIQRTEQGDSAMYLCASSPGQGATNEKLFFGSGTQLSVL.

This clone showed up just once. The chain joins TRBV12-3 or TRBV12-4 to TRBJ2-7, with D possibly TRBD2 on 7 matching bases. The CDR3 has 13 residues. Trimming took 1 base from V and 5 from J, leaving 9 bases between them. The CDR3 region has the DNA TGTGCCAGCAGTTTAGGGGGGGGCCACGAGCAGTACTTC. Amino acids: CASSLGGGHEQYF.

V and J are TRBV28 and TRBJ2-2; D unclear. Germline V CDR1 and CDR2: MDHEN, SYDVKM. The CDR3 is made up of 12 amino acids. Deletions cut 7 bases from V and 4 bases from J, with 7 bases between. CDR3: CASNRATGELFF. The CDR3 DNA follows: TGTGCCAGCAATAGAGCCACCGGGGAGCTGTTTTTT.

The gene calls are TRBV7-3 and TRBJ1-1; maybe TRBD1 (6 bases). The germline V gene encodes CDR1 SGHTA and CDR2 FQGTGA. The CDR3 contains 15 residues. The V gene lost 1 base and the J gene lost 4 bases, with 13 bases spanning the gap. The CDR3 loop is CASSLSPGVGTEAFF. The DNA for the CDR3 is TGTGCCAGCAGCTTAAGTCCAGGGGTGGGCACTGAAGCTTTCTTT.

V is TRBV7-6 and J is TRBJ1-1; the D gene is possibly TRBD1 (5 bases). The CDR3 totals 15 residues. Germline V gives CDR1 SGHVS, CDR2 FNYEAQ. Trimming stripped 5 bases from V and 1 base from J, with 14 bases between. The DNA of the CDR3 is TGTGCCAGCAGCCCAGGGAGGGGCCCGAACACTGAAGCTTTCTTT. Protein: CASSPGRGPNTEAFF.

The chain couples TRBV27 to TRBJ2-7, with a possible D match to TRBD1 (6 bases). CDR1 is MNHEY and CDR2 is SMNVEV in the germline V gene (reference sequence). Trimming shortened V by 6 bases and J by 2 bases, and 17 bases separated the two germline ends. The CDR3 runs 15 residues. CDR3 nucleotide sequence: TGTGCCAGCAGCCTTGCTGGGGGACAAACCTACGAGCAGTACTTC. Amino acid sequence: CASSLAGGQTYEQYF.